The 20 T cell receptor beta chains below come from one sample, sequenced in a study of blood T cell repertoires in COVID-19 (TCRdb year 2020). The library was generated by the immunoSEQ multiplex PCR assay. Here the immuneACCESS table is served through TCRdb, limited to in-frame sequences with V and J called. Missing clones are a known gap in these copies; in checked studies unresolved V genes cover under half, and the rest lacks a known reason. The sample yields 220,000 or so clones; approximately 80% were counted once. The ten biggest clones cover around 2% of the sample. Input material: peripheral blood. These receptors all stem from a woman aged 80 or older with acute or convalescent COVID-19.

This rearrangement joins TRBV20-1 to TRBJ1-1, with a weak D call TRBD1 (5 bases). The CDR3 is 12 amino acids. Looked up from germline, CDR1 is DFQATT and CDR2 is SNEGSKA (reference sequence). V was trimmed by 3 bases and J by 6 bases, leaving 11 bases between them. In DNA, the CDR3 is TGCAGTGCTAGTCCAGGGCGCTCTGAAGCTTTCTTT. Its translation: CSASPGRSEAFF.

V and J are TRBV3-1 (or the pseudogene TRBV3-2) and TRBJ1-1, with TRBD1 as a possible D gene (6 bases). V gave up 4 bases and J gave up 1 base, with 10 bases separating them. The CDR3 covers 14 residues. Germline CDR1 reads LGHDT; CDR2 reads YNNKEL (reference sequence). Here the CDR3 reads CASSPGTKNTEAFF. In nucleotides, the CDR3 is TGTGCCAGCAGCCCCGGGACAAAGAACACTGAAGCTTTCTTT.

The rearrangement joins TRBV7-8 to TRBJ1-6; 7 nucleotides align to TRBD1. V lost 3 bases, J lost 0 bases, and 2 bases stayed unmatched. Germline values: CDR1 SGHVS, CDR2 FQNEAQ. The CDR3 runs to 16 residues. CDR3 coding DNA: TGTGCCAGCAGCTTGGGACAGAGCTCCTATAATTCACCCCTCCACTTT. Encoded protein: CASSLGQSSYNSPLHF.

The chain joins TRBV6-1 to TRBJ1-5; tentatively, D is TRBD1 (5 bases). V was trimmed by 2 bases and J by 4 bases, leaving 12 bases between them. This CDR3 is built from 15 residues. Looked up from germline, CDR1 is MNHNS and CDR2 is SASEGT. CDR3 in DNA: TGTGCCAGCAGTGAAATGGGCAGGGCGAATCAGCCCCAGCATTTT. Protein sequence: CASSEMGRANQPQHF.

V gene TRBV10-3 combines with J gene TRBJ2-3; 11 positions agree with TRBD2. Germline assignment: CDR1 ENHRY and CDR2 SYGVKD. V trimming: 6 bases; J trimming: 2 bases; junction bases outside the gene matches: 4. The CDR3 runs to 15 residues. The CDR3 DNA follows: TGTGCCATCAGCGCACTAGCGGGGGACACAGATACGCAGTATTTT. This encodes CAISALAGDTDTQYF.

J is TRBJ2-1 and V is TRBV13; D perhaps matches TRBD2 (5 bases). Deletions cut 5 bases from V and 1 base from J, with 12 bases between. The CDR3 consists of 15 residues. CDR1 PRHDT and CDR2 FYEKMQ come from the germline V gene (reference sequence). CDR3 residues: CASSPQRRSYNEQFF. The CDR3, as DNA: TGTGCCAGCAGCCCCCAGCGGAGGTCCTACAATGAGCAGTTCTTC.

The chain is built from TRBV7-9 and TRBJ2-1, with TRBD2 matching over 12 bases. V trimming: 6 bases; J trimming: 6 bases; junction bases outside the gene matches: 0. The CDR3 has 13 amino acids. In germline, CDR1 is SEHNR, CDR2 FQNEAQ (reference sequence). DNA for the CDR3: TGTGCCAGCAGACTAGCGGGGGGCAATGAGCAGTTCTTC. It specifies CASRLAGGNEQFF.

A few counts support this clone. The CDR3 sequence: CASNLRAEAFF. CDR3 nucleotides: TGTGCCAGCAACCTGAGGGCTGAAGCTTTCTTT. The chain combines TRBV28 with TRBJ1-1, with D hard to call. V lost 7 bases, J lost 6 bases, and 9 bases lay in between. The CDR3 length is 11 residues. Germline CDR1 MDHEN, CDR2 SYDVKM. Drawing the rest from reference TRBV28 and TRBJ1-1, the complete variable domain is DVKVTQSSRYLVKRTGEKVFLECVQDMDHENMFWYRQDPGLGLRLIYFSYDVKMKEKGDIPEGYSVSREKKERFSLILESASTNQTSMYLCASNLRAEAFFGQGTRLTVV.

DNA for the CDR3: TGCGCCAGCAGCCAAGATCTGGACAGAACACAGCCCCAGCATTTT. Translation gives CASSQDLDRTQPQHF. This rearrangement joins TRBV4-3 to TRBJ1-5, with a possible D match to TRBD1 (6 bases). The CDR3 sequence is 15 residues long. Germline V lookup: CDR1 LGHNA, CDR2 YSLEER. The V end was cut by 0 bases, the J end by 7 bases, with 13 bases between.

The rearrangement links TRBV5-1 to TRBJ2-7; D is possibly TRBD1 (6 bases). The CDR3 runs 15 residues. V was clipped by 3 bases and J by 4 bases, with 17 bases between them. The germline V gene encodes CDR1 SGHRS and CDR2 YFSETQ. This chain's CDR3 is CASSSGHPRGYEQYF. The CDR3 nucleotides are TGCGCCAGCAGCTCGGGACACCCCCGGGGATACGAGCAGTACTTC.

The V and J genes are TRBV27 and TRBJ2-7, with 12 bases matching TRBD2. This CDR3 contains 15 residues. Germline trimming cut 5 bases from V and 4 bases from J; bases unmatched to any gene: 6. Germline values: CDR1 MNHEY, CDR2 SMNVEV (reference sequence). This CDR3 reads CASSPSSGRVYEQYF. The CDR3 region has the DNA TGTGCCAGCAGTCCTTCTAGCGGGAGGGTGTACGAGCAGTACTTC.

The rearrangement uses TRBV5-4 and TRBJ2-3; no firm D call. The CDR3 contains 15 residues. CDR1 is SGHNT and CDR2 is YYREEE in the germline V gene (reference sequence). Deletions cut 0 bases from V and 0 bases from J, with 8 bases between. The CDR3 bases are TGTGCCAGCAGCTTGGGCGGTTCTAGCACAGATACGCAGTATTTT. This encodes CASSLGGSSTDTQYF.

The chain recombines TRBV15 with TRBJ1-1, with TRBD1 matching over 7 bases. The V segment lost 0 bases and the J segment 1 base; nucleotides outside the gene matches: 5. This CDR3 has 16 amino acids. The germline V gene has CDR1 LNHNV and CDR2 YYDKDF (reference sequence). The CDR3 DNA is TGTGCCACCAGCAGAGATGACAGGGCCAGGAACACTGAAGCTTTCTTT. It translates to CATSRDDRARNTEAFF.

The CDR3 protein is CASSLRGPGPDQPQHF. The CDR3 DNA reads TGTGCCAGCAGCCTTAGGGGGCCCGGGCCTGATCAGCCCCAGCATTTT. The chain has TRBV5-4 and TRBJ1-5, with 7 nucleotides matching TRBD1. The CDR3 is 16 amino acids. The V segment lost 4 bases and the J segment 5 bases; nucleotides outside the gene matches: 12. The germline CDR1 and CDR2 sequences are SGHNT and YYREEE (reference sequence).

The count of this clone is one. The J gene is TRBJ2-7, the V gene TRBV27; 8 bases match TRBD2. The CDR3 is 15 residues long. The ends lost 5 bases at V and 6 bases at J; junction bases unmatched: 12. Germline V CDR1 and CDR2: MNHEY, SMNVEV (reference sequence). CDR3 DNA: TGTGCCAGCAGTATATTATCAGCGGGAGTGATCGAGCAGTACTTC. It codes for CASSILSAGVIEQYF.

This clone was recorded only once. The CDR3 reads CSVDSSGMAGSYNEQFF. Written as DNA, the CDR3 is TGCAGCGTTGACTCTAGCGGGATGGCTGGCTCCTACAATGAGCAGTTCTTC. The V and J genes are TRBV29-1 and TRBJ2-1; 9 nucleotides agree with TRBD2. CDR1 is SQVTM and CDR2 is ANQGSEA in the germline V gene. The CDR3 extends over 17 amino acids. Trimming took 3 bases from V and 0 from J; bases not matched to a gene: 9.

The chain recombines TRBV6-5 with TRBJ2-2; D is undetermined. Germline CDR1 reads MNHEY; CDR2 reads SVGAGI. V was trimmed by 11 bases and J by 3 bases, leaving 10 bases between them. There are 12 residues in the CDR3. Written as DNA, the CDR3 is TGTGCCGCGAAAAAAGACACCGGGGAGCTGTTTTTT. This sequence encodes CAAKKDTGELFF.

CDR3 DNA: TGCGCCAGCAGCCACACAACTAGCGGGGGCTCCTACGAGCAGTACTTC. Protein product: CASSHTTSGGSYEQYF. This rearrangement joins TRBV4-3 to TRBJ2-7, with 11 bases that match TRBD2. V dropped 3 bases and J dropped 0; count of bases not matched to a gene: 4. This CDR3 contains 16 residues. Germline V gene data show CDR1 as LGHNA and CDR2 as YSLEER.

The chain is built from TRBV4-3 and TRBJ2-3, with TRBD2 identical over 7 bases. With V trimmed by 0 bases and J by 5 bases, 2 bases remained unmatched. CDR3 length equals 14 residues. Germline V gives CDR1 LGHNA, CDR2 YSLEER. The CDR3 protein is CASSQDASGDTQYF. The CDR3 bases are TGCGCCAGCAGCCAAGATGCTAGCGGAGATACGCAGTATTTT.

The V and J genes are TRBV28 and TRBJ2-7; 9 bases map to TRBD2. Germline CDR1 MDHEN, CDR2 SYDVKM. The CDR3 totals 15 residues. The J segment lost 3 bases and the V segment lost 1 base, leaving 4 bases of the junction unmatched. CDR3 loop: CASSLSTSGNYEQYF. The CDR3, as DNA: TGTGCCAGCAGTTTATCGACTAGCGGAAACTACGAGCAGTACTTC.